Listed below are T cell receptor beta chains from one sample, sequenced in a study of shared clonotypes between healthy human individuals. Profiling relied on immunoSEQ multiplex PCR, and the TCRdb table lists in-frame clones only, not all of them. The data contain roughly 2.1 million clones, approximately 94% of them singletons. The sequencing sample was made of naive CD8+ T cells from PBMCs. The receptors stem from a man between 18 and 35 years old in good health. Some clones in this sample may be carry-over from other donors' samples. CDR3s include the opening cysteine and the closing phenylalanine or tryptophan. Fields, in order: clone size, CDR3 length, V gene, D gene, J gene, CDR3 protein, CDR3 DNA. A D gene is named only where the DNA matches it firmly. A row's size may be missing; if present it is once, few, many or a size class.

>-|14|TRBV10-1|TRBD1|TRBJ1-1
CASSEQGADTEAFF
TGCGCCAGCAGTGAACAGGGGGCCGACACTGAAGCTTTCTTT
>-|15|TRBV27|TRBD2|TRBJ2-7
CASSLRTSGNYEQYF
TGTGCCAGCAGCCTGCGGACTAGCGGGAACTACGAGCAGTACTTC
>-|16|TRBV6-1|TRBD2|TRBJ2-5
CASSEDLGLGIWTQYF
TGTGCCAGCAGTGAAGATCTGGGACTAGGGATTTGGACCCAGTACTTC
>-|14|TRBV28|-|TRBJ2-7
CASSFLQGRSEQYF
TGTGCCAGCAGTTTCCTACAGGGTAGGAGCGAGCAGTACTTC
>once|14|TRBV19|-|TRBJ1-5
CASKGRGVNQPQHF
TGTGCTTCTAAGGGCAGGGGCGTCAATCAGCCCCAGCATTTT
>few|14|TRBV6-5|-|TRBJ1-1
CASSRTGAETEAFF
TGTGCCAGCAGTAGAACGGGGGCAGAGACTGAAGCTTTCTTT
>-|17|TRBV7-8|TRBD2|TRBJ2-3
CASSILAGLMNTDTQYF
TGTGCCAGCAGCATCTTAGCGGGCCTGATGAACACAGATACGCAGTATTTT
>-|15|TRBV27|-|TRBJ1-2
CASSLSPGSSGDYTF
TGTGCCAGCAGTTTAAGTCCAGGCTCCTCGGGTGACTACACCTTC
>-|16|TRBV5-6|TRBD2|TRBJ2-1
CASSLPLSGSHNEQFF
TGTGCCAGCAGCTTGCCCCTGAGCGGGAGTCACAATGAGCAGTTCTTC
>-|15|TRBV15|TRBD1|TRBJ2-4
CATSRDRGQGYIQYF
TGTGCCACCAGCAGAGATAGGGGACAGGGTTACATTCAGTACTTC
>once|15|TRBV7-9|-|TRBJ2-1
CASSLEGQRYNEQFF
TGTGCCAGCAGCTTAGAGGGCCAGCGCTACAATGAGCAGTTCTTC
>once|15|TRBV29-1|-|TRBJ2-7
CSVEGSADSSYEQYF
TGCAGCGTTGAAGGTAGCGCGGACTCCTCCTACGAGCAGTACTTC
>-|18|TRBV27|TRBD1|TRBJ2-5
CASNPLGTVFNRQETQYF
TGTGCCAGCAACCCGCTCGGGACAGTCTTTAACAGGCAAGAGACCCAGTACTTC
>-|19|TRBV7-6|TRBD2|TRBJ2-3
CASSLWLAGVGGTADTQYF
TGTGCCAGCAGCTTATGGCTAGCGGGAGTGGGGGGTACGGCAGATACGCAGTATTTT
>-|16|TRBV27|TRBD2|TRBJ2-5
CASSFRGGGFKETQYF
TGTGCCAGCAGTTTCAGGGGCGGGGGGTTCAAAGAGACCCAGTACTTC
>-|14|TRBV28|-|TRBJ2-7
CASSQPGLIYEQYF
TGTGCCAGCAGTCAACCGGGACTTATCTACGAGCAGTACTTC
>-|15|TRBV19|-|TRBJ2-1
CASSDRSTSDNEQFF
TGTGCCAGTAGTGACCGAAGCACCAGCGACAATGAGCAGTTCTTC
>-|17|TRBV28|-|TRBJ2-1
CASSSRRDGRAYNEQFF
TGTGCCAGCAGTTCCAGGAGGGACGGGAGAGCCTACAATGAGCAGTTCTTC
>-|14|TRBV7-9|-|TRBJ1-4
CASSLSGMPEKLFF
TGTGCCAGCAGCTTGTCGGGGATGCCTGAAAAACTGTTTTTT
>few|14|TRBV19|-|TRBJ2-1
CASSLTAGVNEQFF
TGTGCCAGTAGTCTCACCGCAGGCGTCAATGAGCAGTTCTTC
>-|15|TRBV11-3|-|TRBJ2-7
CASSLEVRSRGEQYF
TGTGCCAGCAGCTTAGAAGTTCGTTCCAGGGGCGAGCAGTACTTC
>-|13|TRBV10-3|-|TRBJ2-5
CAISEDTQETQYF
TGTGCCATCAGTGAGGATACTCAAGAGACCCAGTACTTC
>once|13|TRBV10-2|-|TRBJ2-7
CASTGPTRYEQYF
TGCGCCAGTACCGGGCCGACTCGGTACGAGCAGTACTTC
>-|15|TRBV5-4|TRBD1|TRBJ1-1
CASSLWGQLNTEAFF
TGTGCCAGCAGCTTGTGGGGACAGCTGAACACTGAAGCTTTCTTT
>-|13|TRBV27|TRBD1|TRBJ1-1
CASSPQGAAEAFF
TGTGCCAGCAGTCCGCAGGGGGCCGCTGAAGCTTTCTTT
>-|15|TRBV5-5|-|TRBJ2-7
CASSFLGPDSYEQYF
TGTGCCAGCAGCTTTCTGGGGCCCGACTCCTACGAGCAGTACTTC
>-|15|TRBV7-9|TRBD2|TRBJ2-7
CASSLAGGRTHEQYF
TGTGCCAGCAGCTTAGCCGGCGGGAGGACCCACGAGCAGTACTTC
>-|16|TRBV6-4|TRBD1|TRBJ2-7
CASSAGDREAGYEQYF
TGTGCCAGCAGTGCCGGGGACAGGGAAGCCGGCTACGAGCAGTACTTC
>-|13|TRBV7-9|TRBD1|TRBJ2-7
CASRGDRAYEQYF
TGTGCCAGTAGGGGGGACAGGGCTTACGAGCAGTACTTC
>-|13|TRBV5-6|-|TRBJ1-1
CASSLGRVNEAFF
TGTGCCAGCAGCTTGGGCAGGGTGAATGAAGCTTTCTTT
>-|15|TRBV7-9|-|TRBJ2-7
CASSPAPASSYEQYF
TGTGCCAGCAGCCCCGCCCCCGCCAGCTCCTACGAGCAGTACTTC
>-|14|TRBV11-2|-|TRBJ2-5
CASSLVRPRETQYF
TGTGCCAGCAGCTTGGTCCGCCCGAGAGAGACCCAGTACTTC
>-|12|TRBV27|-|TRBJ1-1
CASSLLNTEAFF
TGTGCCAGCAGTTTGTTGAACACTGAAGCTTTCTTT
>-|17|TRBV19|TRBD1|TRBJ2-5
CASSSRGDSALGETQYF
TGTGCCAGTAGTAGTCGTGGGGACAGTGCCTTGGGAGAGACCCAGTACTTC
>-|14|TRBV2|TRBD1|TRBJ2-1
CASGGRGLYNEQFF
TGTGCCAGCGGGGGCAGGGGGCTTTACAATGAGCAGTTCTTC
>-|15|TRBV10-3|TRBD1|TRBJ2-7
CAISGTGLYSYEQYF
TGTGCCATCAGTGGGACAGGGCTTTACTCCTACGAGCAGTACTTC
>-|13|TRBV11-2|TRBD1|TRBJ2-2
CASRTGKGGELFF
TGTGCCAGCAGGACAGGGAAGGGCGGGGAGCTGTTTTTT
>-|14|TRBV13|-|TRBJ2-7
CASSLQGGDYEQYF
TGTGCCAGCAGCTTACAGGGGGGAGACTACGAGCAGTACTTC
>-|12|TRBV7-2|-|TRBJ2-7
CASSFGYSEQYF
TGTGCCAGCAGCTTTGGGTACTCCGAGCAGTACTTC
>-|15|TRBV29-1|-|TRBJ2-3
CSVEFLASYADTQYF
TGCAGCGTTGAGTTTCTAGCGTCGTACGCAGATACGCAGTATTTT
>few|13|TRBV7-9|-|TRBJ1-1
CASLPGMNTEAFF
TGTGCCAGCTTGCCCGGGATGAACACTGAAGCTTTCTTT
>-|16|TRBV4-1|TRBD1|TRBJ2-3
CASSQEGTGGLDTQYF
TGCGCCAGCAGCCAAGAAGGGACAGGGGGCCTCGATACGCAGTATTTT
>-|13|TRBV5-4|-|TRBJ2-2
CASSNYFTGELFF
TGTGCCAGCAGCAATTATTTCACCGGGGAGCTGTTTTTT
>-|13|TRBV6-1|TRBD1|TRBJ1-4
CASNRGTNEKLFF
TGTGCCAGCAACAGGGGGACTAATGAAAAACTGTTTTTT
>-|17|TRBV27|-|TRBJ2-7
CASSLSGQGQWAYEQYF
TGTGCCAGCTCGCTAAGCGGGCAGGGACAGTGGGCCTACGAGCAGTACTTC